Reported below is one T cell receptor beta chain. Its specificity is unknown. The assay was immunoSEQ multiplex PCR, and TCRdb's table has in-frame clones only and misses some. The sample shows around 1.5 million clones, 95% to 99% of them seen only once. These data are taken from a study of shared clonotypes between healthy human individuals. Broader study findings: Non-shared clonotypes had lower generation probabilities than those shared by all four donors. Measured sharing among donors was expected to vary with sequencing depth.

This CDR3 contains 16 residues. With 0 bases removed from V and 2 bases from J, the gap between germline ends came to 13 bases. Germline V lookup: CDR1 ENHRY, CDR2 SYGVKD. This rearrangement joins TRBV10-3 to TRBJ1-1; D possibly corresponds to TRBD1 (5 bases). The source is a man aged 25 to 40 in good health. Material for sequencing was naive CD4+ T cells sorted from blood. Stated subset: CD45RA+ positively selected. CDR3 loop: CAISESRQHINTEAFF. CDR3 sequence (DNA): TGTGCCATCAGTGAGTCCAGACAGCACATAAACACTGAAGCTTTCTTT.